The 15 T cell receptor beta chains below all came from one sample that was sequenced in a study of cytomegalovirus exposure and HLA in healthy donors. It was with 60 Vbeta and 13 Jbeta primers that the PCR ran. Here immunoSEQ multiplex PCR was the method, and the copy in TCRdb shows in-frame clones only, minus some. The data contain approximately 140,000 clones, roughly 81% of them singletons. Sequenced sample: PBMCs. Receptors originate from a female donor in good health and CMV-seronegative.

The rearrangement joins TRBV10-3 to TRBJ2-1; D is unresolved. V lost 2 bases to trimming and J lost 3 bases, with 5 bases between them. The CDR3 is 13 amino acids. Germline V gene lookup returns CDR1 ENHRY and CDR2 SYGVKD. The CDR3 sequence: CAISEPFYNEQFF. The CDR3 coding sequence is TGTGCCATCAGTGAGCCTTTCTACAATGAGCAGTTCTTC.

This clone was observed a handful of times. The V gene is TRBV7-9, the J gene TRBJ2-1; the D gene is possibly TRBD1 (7 bases). Per the germline V gene, CDR1 is SEHNR and CDR2 is FQNEAQ (reference sequence). V gave up 0 bases and J gave up 1 base, with 10 bases separating them. This CDR3 is 16 amino acids long. CDR3 in DNA: TGTGCCAGCAGCTTAGCATCAGGGGGGTCCTACAATGAGCAGTTCTTC. Its protein product is CASSLASGGSYNEQFF. Supplemented by reference TRBV7-9 and TRBJ2-1, the full variable domain reads DTGVSQNPRHKITKRGQNVTFRCDPISEHNRLYWYRQTLGQGPEFLTYFQNEAQLEKSRLLSDRFSAERPKGSFSTLEIQRTEQGDSAMYLCASSLASGGSYNEQFFGPGTRLTVL.

This clone was seen more than once but under ten times. The gene calls are TRBV4-1 and TRBJ2-2; D not certain. The V end lost 4 bases, the J end lost 5 bases, and 11 bases lay between the germline ends. This CDR3 is built from 14 residues. Germline V gene data show CDR1 as MGHRA and CDR2 as YSYEKL. The DNA of the CDR3 is TGCGCCAGCAGCCCCATACTAAAGACCGGGGAGCTGTTTTTT. Translating gives CASSPILKTGELFF.

J is TRBJ2-1 and V is TRBV19, with 8 nucleotides matching TRBD1. V lost 4 bases and J lost 4; bases outside the gene matches: 3. The CDR3 has 14 residues. Germline CDR1 reads LNHDA; CDR2 reads SQIVND (reference sequence). Here the CDR3 reads CASSKQGVYNEQFF. For the CDR3, the DNA is TGTGCCAGTAGTAAACAGGGGGTATACAATGAGCAGTTCTTC.

V is TRBV5-6 and J is TRBJ2-7; 9 bases are a match to TRBD1. The CDR3 length is 13 residues. Germline-derived CDR1 and CDR2 are SGHDT and YYEEEE. V shed 3 bases, J shed 4 bases, and the junction held 2 bases outside the gene matches. CDR3: CASSWDRAYEQYF. The CDR3 DNA sequence: TGTGCCAGCAGCTGGGACAGGGCGTACGAGCAGTACTTC.

This clone was picked up a small number of times. The chain carries TRBV2 and TRBJ2-6; no clear D gene. CDR3 length: 14 amino acids. The germline V and J ends were trimmed by 4 bases and 0 bases, with 4 bases remaining between them. Germline-derived CDR1 and CDR2 are SNHLY and FYNNEI. As DNA, the CDR3 is TGTGCCAGCAGTGGAGACTCTGGGGCCAACGTCCTGACTTTC. Translated, it gives CASSGDSGANVLTF.

V is TRBV11-2 and J is TRBJ1-1, with D tentatively TRBD1 (6 bases). The CDR3 sequence is 16 residues long. V shed 6 bases and J shed 4 bases, with 21 bases lying between them. In germline, CDR1 is SGHAT, CDR2 FQNNGV. CDR3 sequence: CASRPLRGGGGTEAFF. CDR3 nucleotide sequence: TGTGCCAGCAGACCCCTTCGGGGAGGGGGTGGCACTGAAGCTTTCTTT. Full variable domain (outside the CDR3, taken from reference TRBV11-2 and TRBJ1-1): EAGVAQSPRYKIIEKRQSVAFWCNPISGHATLYWYQQILGQGPKLLIQFQNNGVVDDSQLPKDRFSAERLKGVDSTLKIQPAKLEDSAVYLCASRPLRGGGGTEAFFGQGTRLTVV.

V is TRBV2 and J is TRBJ2-5; D unresolved. This CDR3 contains 15 residues. The germline CDR1 and CDR2 sequences are SNHLY and FYNNEI. V dropped 2 bases and J dropped 4 bases, with 14 bases sitting between them. The CDR3 is CASSESAGLLETQYF. CDR3 nucleotides: TGTGCCAGCAGTGAATCGGCAGGTCTATTAGAGACCCAGTACTTC.

The chain employs TRBV7-2 and TRBJ2-3; 10 bases are a match to TRBD2. Germline CDR1 reads SGHTA; CDR2 reads FQGNSA. The CDR3 contains 18 residues. V shed 5 bases, J shed 3 bases, and the junction held 14 bases outside the gene matches. Written as DNA, the CDR3 is TGTGCCAGCAGCCGTCGCCTAGCGGGGGCGGGGGGAACAGATACGCAGTATTTT. It translates to CASSRRLAGAGGTDTQYF.

The chain joins TRBV7-3 to TRBJ2-1; 12 nucleotides agree with TRBD2. With V trimmed by 5 bases and J by 4 bases, 3 bases remained unmatched. The CDR3 sequence is 15 residues long. Per the germline V gene, CDR1 is SGHTA and CDR2 is FQGTGA. The CDR3 DNA sequence: TGTGCCAGCAGCAGGACTAGCGGGGCTTACAATGAGCAGTTCTTC. Translating it yields CASSRTSGAYNEQFF.

In its sample, this clone was seen a few times. The chain is built from TRBV30 and TRBJ1-2; tentatively, D is TRBD1 (6 bases). CDR3 size: 15 residues. CDR1 and CDR2 from the germline V gene are GTSNPN and SVGIG (reference sequence). The germline V and J ends were trimmed by 3 bases and 5 bases, with 19 bases remaining between them. The CDR3 reads CAWRGGRGEGYGYTF. In nucleotides, the CDR3 is TGTGCCTGGAGGGGGGGGCGGGGGGAAGGGTATGGCTACACCTTC. Looking up the rest from reference TRBV30 and TRBJ1-2 gives the full variable domain: SQTIHQWPATLVQPVGSPLSLECTVEGTSNPNLYWYRQAAGRGLQLLFYSVGIGQISSEVPQNLSASRPQDRQFILSSKKLLLSDSGFYLCAWRGGRGEGYGYTFGSGTRLTVV.

This chain uses TRBV18 with TRBJ1-4; D perhaps matches TRBD1 (6 bases). With 7 bases removed from V and 5 bases from J, the gap between germline ends came to 17 bases. The CDR3 runs to 15 residues. Germline V gene lookup returns CDR1 KGHSH and CDR2 LQKENI. CDR3 nucleotides: TGTGCCAGCTGTAAACGGCAGGGACAAAATGAAAAACTGTTTTTT. Its translation: CASCKRQGQNEKLFF.

This clone was recorded only once. The J gene is TRBJ1-2, the V gene TRBV27, with D uncertain. Trimming pared 2 bases from V and 4 bases from J, leaving 8 bases between. Germline V gene sequence: CDR1 MNHEY, CDR2 SMNVEV (reference sequence). The CDR3 spans 13 residues. The CDR3 coding sequence is TGTGCCAGCAGTTTAGGGCAGTCCTATGGCTACACCTTC. This sequence encodes CASSLGQSYGYTF.

V gene TRBV7-2 combines with J gene TRBJ1-6; 7 bases match TRBD1. The trim removed 5 bases at V and 4 bases at J, leaving 14 bases unmatched. The CDR3 has 18 residues. Germline lookup yields CDR1 SGHTA and CDR2 FQGNSA. The CDR3 reads CASSPGQRIGGYNSPLHF. The CDR3 nucleotides are TGTGCCAGCAGCCCGGGACAGAGAATCGGCGGGTATAATTCACCCCTCCACTTT.

Only one count was recorded for this clone. This chain connects TRBV5-6 to TRBJ1-6, with a possible D match to TRBD1 (6 bases). The V gene lost 0 bases and the J gene lost 10 bases, with 11 bases spanning the gap. The CDR3 spans 14 residues. From germline, CDR1 is SGHDT and CDR2 YYEEEE. The CDR3 loop reads CASSLEQGSSPLHF. CDR3 bases: TGTGCCAGCAGCTTGGAACAGGGAAGCTCACCCCTCCACTTT.